Below are 29 T cell receptor beta chains sequenced from a single sample in a study of post-analysis software for immune sequencing data. Carried by the TCR beta cDNA libraries were unique molecular identifiers. TCRdb re-analysed the PCR reads in MiXCR, keeping a single row per CDR3 protein. The table has almost 700,000 distinct CDR3 sequences, roughly three fifths seen once. Their antigens remain unidentified. Whole-study results and caveats: TRBV5-6, TRBV5-1 and TRBV20-1 belonged to a set of a few TRBV segments that were more frequent in patients than controls.

The sequencing sample was made of blood. These receptors all stem from a girl aged 2-9 years with multiple sclerosis.

This chain connects TRBV4-2 to TRBJ2-5, with D perhaps TRBD1 (6 bases). V was clipped by 1 base and J by 3 bases, with 12 bases between them. The germline CDR1 and CDR2 sequences are LGHNA and YNFKEQ. The CDR3 spans 15 residues. CDR3 in DNA: TGTGCCAGCAGCCAAGGGGCCAGGGGAGAAGAGACCCAGTACTTC. Residues: CASSQGARGEETQYF.

The CDR3 protein is CASSSTSGRAYNEQFF. DNA of the CDR3: TGTGCCAGCAGCTCGACTAGCGGGAGGGCCTACAATGAGCAGTTCTTC. The chain links TRBV3-1 to TRBJ2-1, with 14 bases lining up with TRBD2. V dropped 5 bases and J dropped 2; count of bases not matched to a gene: 2. CDR3 size: 16 residues. Germline V gene data show CDR1 as LGHDT and CDR2 as YNNKEL (reference sequence).

Remarks on this clonotype: At one of its ends the junction is not consistent with the germline gene, which may arise from a read error. This chain joins TRBV29-1 and TRBJ2-1; 9 positions agree with TRBD2. This CDR3 is 12 amino acids long. In germline, CDR1 is SQVTM, CDR2 ANQGSEA. DNA of the CDR3: TGCAGCGTTAGCTTAGCGGGAGATGATCAGTTCTTC. It is translated as CSVSLAGDDQFF.

The chain employs TRBV20-1 and TRBJ2-3; no firm D call. The ends were cut back, 3 bases at V and 1 base at J, with 11 bases in the middle. CDR1 is DFQATT and CDR2 is SNEGSKA in the germline V gene (reference sequence). This CDR3 contains 14 residues. CDR3 residues: CSASRAIGTDTQYF. The CDR3 coding sequence is TGCAGTGCTAGTAGGGCGATAGGCACAGATACGCAGTATTTT.

V gene TRBV12-3 or TRBV12-4 combines with J gene TRBJ2-3; D not resolved. The CDR3 has 14 residues. Trimming removed 5 bases from V and 4 bases from J, with 13 bases in between. The CDR3 loop is CASSQGTFPDTQYF. The CDR3 DNA follows: TGTGCCAGCAGTCAAGGAACCTTCCCAGATACGCAGTATTTT.

The V and J genes are TRBV2 and TRBJ2-3, with D perhaps TRBD2 (5 bases). This CDR3 has 16 residues. Between the trimmed V and J ends, which lost 6 bases and 2 bases, there was a span of 18 bases. Per the germline V gene, CDR1 is SNHLY and CDR2 is FYNNEI. The CDR3, as DNA: TGTGCCAGCAGCCTCTCGCGAGGGAAGTTCACAGATACGCAGTATTTT. The encoded protein is CASSLSRGKFTDTQYF.

This chain joins TRBV10-3 and TRBJ2-1; D unclear. V shed 6 bases and J shed 6 bases, with 12 bases lying between them. The CDR3 contains 13 residues. CDR1 and CDR2 from the germline V gene are ENHRY and SYGVKD. The CDR3 DNA reads as TGTGCCATCAGAAACTCGGACGGCAATGAGCAGTTCTTC. Translation gives CAIRNSDGNEQFF.

This chain uses TRBV5-5 with TRBJ1-6; unclear D gene. The CDR3 is made up of 15 amino acids. The V gene lost 4 bases and the J gene lost 8 bases, with 16 bases spanning the gap. Germline-derived CDR1 and CDR2 are SGHKS and YYEKEE (reference sequence). In DNA, the CDR3 is TGTGCCAGCAGCGCCCTCCTACCTCCAGATTCACCCCTCCACTTT. Its protein product is CASSALLPPDSPLHF.

The CDR3 sequence is CASSYSRQGFYGYTF. The CDR3 nucleotides are TGTGCCAGCAGTTACTCCAGACAGGGCTTCTATGGCTACACCTTC. This chain joins TRBV6-5 and TRBJ1-2; 7 bases map to TRBD1. With V trimmed by 0 bases and J by 4 bases, 5 bases remained unmatched. Germline values: CDR1 MNHEY, CDR2 SVGAGI. The CDR3 covers 15 residues.

The chain recombines TRBV11-3 with TRBJ2-1; unclear D gene. With 6 bases removed from V and 5 bases from J, the gap between germline ends came to 11 bases. Germline V gene data show CDR1 as SGHNT and CDR2 as YENEEA. The CDR3 has 13 amino acids. In DNA, the CDR3 is TGTGCCAGCAGGGTTAGGGTGGACAATGAGCAGTTCTTC. This translates into CASRVRVDNEQFF.

This clonotype showed up just a few times. This chain uses TRBV29-1 with TRBJ2-3, with D perhaps assigned TRBD1 or TRBD2 (6 bases each). CDR1 is SQVTM, CDR2 ANQGSEA, per germline. CDR3 size: 16 residues. V dropped 4 bases and J dropped 5 bases, with 22 bases sitting between them. The CDR3: CSVAGHAGGNLDTQYF. CDR3 bases: TGCAGCGTTGCGGGTCACGCCGGGGGCAATTTAGATACGCAGTATTTT.

This chain joins TRBV7-9 and TRBJ2-3, with D possibly called TRBD1 or TRBD2 (5 bases each). V gave up 0 bases and J gave up 5 bases, with 12 bases separating them. The CDR3 totals 15 residues. The germline V gene has CDR1 SEHNR and CDR2 FQNEAQ (reference sequence). Written as DNA, the CDR3 is TGTGCCAGCAGCTTAGCCCGAGGGGCGGAAGATACGCAGTATTTT. This sequence encodes CASSLARGAEDTQYF.

The J gene is TRBJ2-5, the V gene TRBV28; weak D call: TRBD1 (6 bases). The germline CDR1 and CDR2 sequences are MDHEN and SYDVKM. V lost 7 bases and J lost 0, with 9 bases in between. This CDR3 is built from 13 residues. CDR3 loop: CASKTGNQETQYF. In DNA form, the CDR3 reads TGTGCCAGCAAAACAGGGAACCAAGAGACCCAGTACTTC.

This clonotype was detected only a few times. The chain links TRBV4-1 to TRBJ2-7, with 9 bases lining up with TRBD1. Germline loops: CDR1 MGHRA, CDR2 YSYEKL. This CDR3 comprises 14 residues. V was clipped by 6 bases and J by 2 bases; unmatched bases: 5. The CDR3 is CASRAGTGTYEQYF. Here the CDR3 DNA reads TGCGCCAGCAGGGCCGGGACAGGGACCTACGAGCAGTACTTC.

For the CDR3, the DNA is TGCAGTGCTACAGCCTTTGCGGGCCCCTACGAGCAGTACTTC. This codes for CSATAFAGPYEQYF. This chain uses TRBV20-1 with TRBJ2-7; tentatively, D is TRBD2 (5 bases). This CDR3 has 14 residues. Germline values: CDR1 DFQATT, CDR2 SNEGSKA (reference sequence). V shed 4 bases and J shed 2 bases, with 15 bases lying between them.

The chain has TRBV7-3 and TRBJ2-1, with D maybe TRBD2 (5 bases). Germline V lookup: CDR1 SGHTA, CDR2 FQGTGA. The CDR3 spans 13 residues. Between the trimmed V and J ends, which lost 1 base and 9 bases, there was a span of 10 bases. This CDR3 reads CASSLMRDGEQFF. For the CDR3, the DNA is TGTGCCAGCAGCTTAATGAGGGATGGTGAGCAGTTCTTC.

Only a few counts were recorded for this clonotype. The genes are TRBV20-1 and TRBJ2-1; 10 bases are a match to TRBD1. Losses at the gene ends were 3 bases for V and 5 bases for J; bases not matched to a gene: 7. The V gene's germline CDR1 is DFQATT and CDR2 SNEGSKA (reference sequence). There are 15 residues in the CDR3. The CDR3 protein is CSASPGTGVNNEQFF. The CDR3 DNA reads TGCAGTGCTAGCCCCGGGACAGGGGTTAACAATGAGCAGTTCTTC.

The rearrangement uses TRBV25-1 and TRBJ2-5, with 9 bases lining up with TRBD2. The CDR3 spans 16 residues. J lost 4 bases, V lost 6 bases, and 12 bases had no gene match. Germline-derived CDR1 and CDR2 are MGHDK and SYGVNS. The CDR3 DNA is TGTGCCAGCAGCCTCGAAGGGGGTAGCGGGGGAGAGACCCAGTACTTC. It encodes CASSLEGGSGGETQYF.

The V gene is TRBV28, the J gene TRBJ2-2, with 10 bases identical to TRBD1. V gave up 7 bases and J gave up 2 bases; unmatched junction bases: 1. CDR3 length: 14 residues. The germline CDR1 and CDR2 sequences are MDHEN and SYDVKM. This CDR3 reads CASTTGGNTGELFF. The CDR3 region has the DNA TGTGCCAGCACGACAGGGGGCAACACCGGGGAGCTGTTTTTT.

This clonotype has more than one count but fewer than ten. The chain joins TRBV13 to TRBJ2-5, with TRBD1 matching over 8 bases. The junction had 6 bases not matched to a gene; V was cut back by 3 bases and J by 3 bases. CDR1 and CDR2 from the germline V gene are PRHDT and FYEKMQ (reference sequence). This CDR3 has 15 residues. The CDR3 DNA reads as TGTGCCAGCAGCTTGACAGGGGAGTTAGAAGAGACCCAGTACTTC. Amino acids: CASSLTGELEETQYF.

The chain carries TRBV10-2 and TRBJ1-4, with D unresolved. The CDR3 totals 15 residues. V lost 0 bases and J 4 bases, leaving 9 bases between the germline ends. CDR1 is WSHSY, CDR2 SAAADI, per germline. Written as DNA, the CDR3 is TGCGCCAGCAGTGAGTCGGGTCGGGGTAATGAAAAACTGTTTTTT. It specifies CASSESGRGNEKLFF.

This sequence joins TRBV29-1 and TRBJ2-6; D might be TRBD2 (5 bases). Looked up from germline, CDR1 is SQVTM and CDR2 is ANQGSEA. V gave up 7 bases and J gave up 2 bases, with 12 bases separating them. CDR3 length equals 14 residues. CDR3 nucleotides: TGCAGCGCCGCGGGCTCTCCTGGGGCCAACGTCCTGACTTTC. It codes for CSAAGSPGANVLTF.

The V call is TRBV6-5, the J call TRBJ1-2; 12 bases line up with TRBD1. The length of the CDR3 is 18 residues. J gave up 8 bases and V 0 bases, and 13 bases lay outside the gene matches. Looked up from germline, CDR1 is MNHEY and CDR2 is SVGAGI. The CDR3 sequence: CASSYSSRDRGRVRGYTF. The CDR3 nucleotides read TGTGCCAGCAGTTACTCGTCCCGGGACAGGGGGCGAGTACGGGGCTACACCTTC.

This rearrangement joins TRBV15 to TRBJ1-4; D uncertain. The germline V gene has CDR1 LNHNV and CDR2 YYDKDF (reference sequence). Deletions cut 5 bases from V and 0 bases from J, with 13 bases between. This CDR3 has 16 residues. CDR3 in DNA: TGTGCCACCAGCCTTAGGGCCATAGCAACTAATGAAAAACTGTTTTTT. Protein product: CATSLRAIATNEKLFF. The full variable domain, in which reference TRBV15 and TRBJ1-4 provide the parts outside the CDR3, is DAMVIQNPRYQVTQFGKPVTLSCSQTLNHNVMYWYQQKSSQAPKLLFHYYDKDFNNEADTPDNFQSRRPNTSFCFLDIRSPGLGDTAMYLCATSLRAIATNEKLFFGSGTQLSVL.

The CDR3, as DNA: TGTGCCAGCAGCTTACTCCCGCTAGCGGGAGGGGCGGACGAGACCCAGTACTTC. Translating gives CASSLLPLAGGADETQYF. The V and J genes are TRBV13 and TRBJ2-5; 12 nucleotides line up with TRBD2. With V trimmed by 2 bases and J by 5 bases, 12 bases remained unmatched. Germline V lookup: CDR1 PRHDT, CDR2 FYEKMQ (reference sequence). This CDR3 spans 18 amino acids.

The rearrangement links TRBV27 to TRBJ2-2; D gene unclear. The CDR3 is 12 residues long. Germline V CDR1 and CDR2: MNHEY, SMNVEV (reference sequence). Trimming pared 6 bases from V and 3 bases from J, leaving 5 bases between. The CDR3 DNA follows: TGTGCCAGCAGGGAAGACACCGGGGAGCTGTTTTTT. Translation gives CASREDTGELFF.

The chain couples TRBV10-2 to TRBJ2-3; unclear D gene. The CDR3 contains 15 residues. Trimming cost V 2 bases and J 6 bases, with 15 bases left between them. Germline V gene sequence: CDR1 WSHSY, CDR2 SAAADI. The chain's CDR3 is CASSEVPPLGDTQYF. CDR3 nucleotide sequence: TGCGCCAGCAGTGAGGTACCGCCCCTCGGGGATACGCAGTATTTT.

The CDR3 DNA sequence: TGCAGCGTTGACTTACCAAGGAGGCGAGGGGAAGATACGCAGTATTTT. It yields the protein CSVDLPRRRGEDTQYF. The chain links TRBV29-1 to TRBJ2-3; D tentatively fits TRBD1 or TRBD2 (5 bases each). Germline assignment: CDR1 SQVTM and CDR2 ANQGSEA. The CDR3 spans 16 residues. V lost 3 bases to trimming and J lost 5 bases, with 21 bases between them.

The rearrangement joins TRBV9 to TRBJ1-2; D unresolved. The CDR3 covers 14 residues. V was pared by 3 bases and J by 7 bases, with 16 bases between. Germline-derived CDR1 and CDR2 are SGDLS and YYNGEE. The CDR3 protein is CASSGRVPHLGYTF. The CDR3 nucleotides read TGTGCCAGCAGCGGTCGGGTCCCCCATCTTGGCTACACCTTC. Complete variable domain (other parts from reference TRBV9 and TRBJ1-2): DSGVTQTPKHLITATGQRVTLRCSPRSGDLSVYWYQQSLDQGLQFLIQYYNGEERAKGNILERFSAQQFPDLHSELNLSSLELGDSALYFCASSGRVPHLGYTFGSGTRLTVV.